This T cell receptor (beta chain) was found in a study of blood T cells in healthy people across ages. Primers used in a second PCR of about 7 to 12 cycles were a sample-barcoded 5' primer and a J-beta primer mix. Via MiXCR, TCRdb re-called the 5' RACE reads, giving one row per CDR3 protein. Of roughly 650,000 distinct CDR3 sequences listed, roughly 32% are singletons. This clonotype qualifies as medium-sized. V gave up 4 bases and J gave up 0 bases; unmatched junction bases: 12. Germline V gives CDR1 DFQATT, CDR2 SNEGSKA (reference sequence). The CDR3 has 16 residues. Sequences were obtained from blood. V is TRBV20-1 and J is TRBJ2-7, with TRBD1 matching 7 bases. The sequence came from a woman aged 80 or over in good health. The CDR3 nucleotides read TGCAGTGCTACCTATGTAGGGGGCGATTTCTCCTACGAGCAGTACTTC. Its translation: CSATYVGGDFSYEQYF.